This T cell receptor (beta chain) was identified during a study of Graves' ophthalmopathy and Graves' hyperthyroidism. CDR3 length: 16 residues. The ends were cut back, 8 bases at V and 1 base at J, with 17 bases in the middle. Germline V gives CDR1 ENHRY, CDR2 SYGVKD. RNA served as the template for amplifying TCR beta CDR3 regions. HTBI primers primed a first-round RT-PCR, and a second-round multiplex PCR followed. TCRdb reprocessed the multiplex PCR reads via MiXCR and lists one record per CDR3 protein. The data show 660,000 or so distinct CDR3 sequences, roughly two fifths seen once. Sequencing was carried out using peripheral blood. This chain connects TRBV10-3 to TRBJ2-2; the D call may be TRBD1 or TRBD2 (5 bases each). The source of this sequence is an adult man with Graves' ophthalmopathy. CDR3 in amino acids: CAIGKGSTVNTGELFF. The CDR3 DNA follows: TGTGCCATCGGAAAGGGGAGCACCGTGAACACCGGGGAGCTGTTTTTT.